The next 26 T cell receptor beta chains were all read from a single sample in a study of blood T cell repertoires in COVID-19. Data came from immunoSEQ multiplex PCR; TCRdb stores just in-frame clones and leaves some out. This table has 300,000 or so clones, around nine tenths appearing once. The specimen was PBMCs or T cells enriched from blood (not recorded which). These receptors originate from a woman between 45 and 65 years old who had been exposed to COVID-19.

J is TRBJ2-5 and V is TRBV10-3; no clear D gene. The germline V gene encodes CDR1 ENHRY and CDR2 SYGVKD. Trimming stripped 5 bases from V and 7 bases from J, with 11 bases between. This CDR3 contains 12 residues. The CDR3 DNA sequence: TGTGCCATCAGTCCAGACTCGGGGACCCAGTACTTC. This encodes CAISPDSGTQYF.

V is TRBV3-1 (or the pseudogene TRBV3-2) and J is TRBJ2-7, with 7 bases fitting TRBD1. V shed 1 base, J shed 6 bases, and the junction held 9 bases outside the gene matches. The CDR3 covers 15 residues. CDR1 and CDR2 from the germline V gene are LGHDT and YNNKEL (reference sequence). The CDR3 DNA follows: TGTGCCAGCAGCCAAGTGGCAGGGGGAGTCTCCGAGCAGTACTTC. Translating gives CASSQVAGGVSEQYF.

The chain is built from TRBV10-3 and TRBJ2-7; D possibly corresponds to TRBD1 (6 bases). Deletions cut 7 bases from V and 5 bases from J, with 15 bases between. Germline V gene lookup returns CDR1 ENHRY and CDR2 SYGVKD. CDR3 size: 13 residues. The CDR3 loop is CAINDRRVHEQYF. The DNA of the CDR3 is TGTGCCATCAATGACAGGCGTGTCCACGAGCAGTACTTC.

The chain recombines TRBV19 with TRBJ2-2; 7 bases match TRBD1. The V segment lost 7 bases and the J segment 3 bases; nucleotides outside the gene matches: 5. The CDR3 runs to 14 residues. The germline V gene has CDR1 LNHDA and CDR2 SQIVND (reference sequence). CDR3: CASNSQGDTGELFF. The CDR3 DNA reads as TGTGCCAGTAATAGTCAGGGGGACACCGGGGAGCTGTTTTTT.

The chain couples TRBV7-2 to TRBJ2-1; 10 bases match TRBD2. CDR1 is SGHTA, CDR2 FQGNSA, per germline. There are 17 residues in the CDR3. The V segment lost 5 bases and the J segment 0 bases; nucleotides outside the gene matches: 7. In DNA, the CDR3 is TGTGCCAGCAGCCAACCTAGCGGGGGCTACTCCTACAATGAGCAGTTCTTC. The encoded protein is CASSQPSGGYSYNEQFF.

This clone has ten or more counts. CDR3 coding DNA: TGCGCCAGCAGCCGAGGTCCCGGGACAGACGGAAACACCATATATTTT. It specifies CASSRGPGTDGNTIYF. The genes are TRBV4-1 and TRBJ1-3; 7 nucleotides line up with TRBD1. The CDR3 has 16 residues. Trimming at V came to 4 bases and at J to 4 bases, leaving 10 bases not matched to a gene. Germline loops: CDR1 MGHRA, CDR2 YSYEKL.

This chain links TRBV19 with TRBJ2-5, with D possibly being TRBD1 (6 bases). The CDR3 consists of 16 residues. Germline assignment: CDR1 LNHDA and CDR2 SQIVND (reference sequence). Trimming removed 7 bases from V and 4 bases from J, with 22 bases in between. The CDR3 sequence: CASKKIGGTNVETQYF. CDR3 bases: TGTGCCAGTAAAAAAATAGGGGGAACCAACGTAGAGACCCAGTACTTC.

The genes are TRBV2 and TRBJ1-4, with TRBD1 matching over 11 bases. CDR3 length equals 14 residues. The germline CDR1 and CDR2 sequences are SNHLY and FYNNEI. V gave up 6 bases and J gave up 8 bases; unmatched junction bases: 5. The chain's CDR3 is CASRPGTGGEKLFF. As DNA, the CDR3 is TGTGCCAGCAGACCCGGGACAGGGGGGGAAAAACTGTTTTTT.

The chain carries TRBV19 and TRBJ2-3; maybe TRBD1 (6 bases). Germline values: CDR1 LNHDA, CDR2 SQIVND (reference sequence). Trimming stripped 5 bases from V and 4 bases from J, with 10 bases between. CDR3 size: 13 residues. CDR3 sequence (DNA): TGTGCCAGTAGTTCAACAGGGTCAGATACGCAGTATTTT. It specifies CASSSTGSDTQYF.

J is TRBJ1-5 and V is TRBV28; 7 bases agree with TRBD1. From germline, CDR1 is MDHEN and CDR2 SYDVKM. The CDR3 is 15 amino acids. Losses at the gene ends were 2 bases for V and 4 bases for J; bases not matched to a gene: 5. CDR3 DNA: TGTGCCAGCAGTTTAGTGGACAGGAGGAATCAGCCCCAGCATTTT. It specifies CASSLVDRRNQPQHF.

CDR3: CASSRISGGAGETQYF. Here the CDR3 DNA reads TGTGCCAGCAGTCGCATTAGCGGGGGGGCCGGGGAGACCCAGTACTTC. V usage is TRBV3-1 (or the pseudogene TRBV3-2) and J usage is TRBJ2-5; 11 bases line up with TRBD2. V was pared by 6 bases and J by 5 bases, with 11 bases of the junction left unmatched. Germline CDR1 LGHDT, CDR2 YNNKEL (reference sequence). The CDR3 runs 16 residues.

This clone was detected once. The rearrangement joins TRBV7-8 to TRBJ1-2, with D perhaps matching TRBD1 (6 bases). Germline V lookup: CDR1 SGHVS, CDR2 FQNEAQ. The CDR3 consists of 15 residues. V was cut by 3 bases and J by 7 bases, with 18 bases left in between. CDR3 nucleotide sequence: TGTGCCAGCAGCTTGGGGGCGGATCCCGGTTTTGGCTACACCTTC. The encoded protein is CASSLGADPGFGYTF.

V usage is TRBV27 and J usage is TRBJ1-1; possible D gene TRBD1, 6 bases. Germline-derived CDR1 and CDR2 are MNHEY and SMNVEV (reference sequence). Trimming took off 4 bases at V and 4 bases at J, with 7 bases between the two ends. There are 12 residues in the CDR3. The CDR3 DNA reads TGTGCCAGCAGTTCCAGGGGCACTGAAGCTTTCTTT. Amino acid sequence: CASSSRGTEAFF.

The chain has TRBV5-6 and TRBJ2-3, with D hard to call. Trimming shortened V by 4 bases and J by 0 bases, and 6 bases separated the two germline ends. The CDR3 contains 13 residues. The germline V gene has CDR1 SGHDT and CDR2 YYEEEE. The CDR3: CASSVGSTDTQYF. For the CDR3, the DNA is TGTGCCAGCAGCGTCGGGAGCACAGATACGCAGTATTTT.

The rearrangement links TRBV2 to TRBJ1-2; 9 bases match TRBD1. Germline V gives CDR1 SNHLY, CDR2 FYNNEI. V gave up 6 bases and J gave up 5 bases; unmatched junction bases: 7. The CDR3 runs to 14 residues. CDR3 sequence: CASSLGQGGYGYTF. The CDR3 region has the DNA TGTGCCAGCAGCCTGGGACAGGGAGGATATGGCTACACCTTC.

The table lists this clone with a few counts. V usage is TRBV19 and J usage is TRBJ1-1; the D gene is possibly TRBD1 (6 bases). The CDR3 has 15 residues. Germline assignment: CDR1 LNHDA and CDR2 SQIVND (reference sequence). V was trimmed by 1 base and J by 1 base, leaving 10 bases between them. CDR3 region: CASSIVSGQNTEAFF. CDR3 in DNA: TGTGCCAGTAGTATAGTCTCGGGACAGAACACTGAAGCTTTCTTT.

The rearrangement joins TRBV19 to TRBJ2-7, with 7 nucleotides matching TRBD2. Germline lookup yields CDR1 LNHDA and CDR2 SQIVND (reference sequence). The CDR3 runs to 15 residues. V was clipped by 7 bases and J by 1 base; unmatched bases: 10. CDR3 loop: CASKKGLAESYEQYF. As DNA, the CDR3 is TGTGCCAGTAAGAAGGGGCTAGCGGAATCCTACGAGCAGTACTTC.

The chain links TRBV5-8 to TRBJ2-7, with TRBD1 identical over 9 bases. Trimming took 2 bases from V and 13 from J; bases not matched to a gene: 19. The V gene's germline CDR1 is SGHTS and CDR2 YDEGEE. CDR3 length equals 16 residues. The CDR3 here is CASSFDLRDRVMKNYF. CDR3 sequence (DNA): TGTGCCAGCAGCTTTGACCTCCGGGACAGGGTTATGAAGAACTACTTC.

The chain's CDR3 is CASSMGGPRNEQFF. The DNA of the CDR3 is TGTGCCAGTAGTATGGGAGGGCCGCGCAATGAGCAGTTCTTC. The chain couples TRBV19 to TRBJ2-1; 7 positions match TRBD2. Trimming cost V 3 bases and J 6 bases; bases outside gene matches: 5. The CDR3 runs 14 residues. Germline V gene sequence: CDR1 LNHDA, CDR2 SQIVND (reference sequence). The variable domain in full, with the rest retrieved from reference TRBV19 and TRBJ2-1, is DGGITQSPKYLFRKEGQNVTLSCEQNLNHDAMYWYRQDPGQGLRLIYYSQIVNDFQKGDIAEGYSVSREKKESFPLTVTSAQKNPTAFYLCASSMGGPRNEQFFGPGTRLTVL.

V usage is TRBV29-1 and J usage is TRBJ2-5, with a possible D match to TRBD1 (5 bases). The CDR3 length is 13 residues. Trimming took 7 bases from V and 1 from J, leaving 13 bases between them. CDR1 is SQVTM and CDR2 is ANQGSEA in the germline V gene. CDR3 sequence reads: CSGATGSQETQYF. The CDR3 nucleotides read TGCAGCGGTGCCACAGGTTCCCAAGAGACCCAGTACTTC.

The rearrangement uses TRBV12-3 or TRBV12-4 and TRBJ2-5; D is uncertain. V was cut by 0 bases and J by 3 bases, with 5 bases left in between. There are 13 residues in the CDR3. CDR3 DNA sequence: TGTGCCAGCAGTTTAGCTTTAAAAGAGACCCAGTACTTC. Translated: CASSLALKETQYF.

The rearrangement uses TRBV6-6 and TRBJ1-3; 9 positions agree with TRBD1. The ends lost 6 bases at V and 7 bases at J; junction bases unmatched: 10. Germline V gene sequence: CDR1 MNHNY, CDR2 SVGAGI (reference sequence). The CDR3 extends over 15 amino acids. CDR3 in amino acids: CASRTGGTHLNTIYF. CDR3 bases: TGTGCCAGCAGGACAGGGGGTACCCATTTGAACACCATATATTTT.

The chain joins TRBV6-1 to TRBJ1-3, with 8 positions matching TRBD1. CDR1 is MNHNS, CDR2 SASEGT, per germline. The CDR3 covers 18 residues. The V and J ends lost 2 bases and 0 bases, in that order; junction bases with no gene match: 9. CDR3 nucleotides: TGTGCCAGCAGTGAAATGGGGGACAGGCGAAGCTCTGGAAACACCATATATTTT. As protein: CASSEMGDRRSSGNTIYF.

The rearrangement joins TRBV4-2 to TRBJ2-2; 7 bases map to TRBD1. Germline-derived CDR1 and CDR2 are LGHNA and YNFKEQ. The V segment lost 3 bases and the J segment 4 bases; nucleotides outside the gene matches: 2. The CDR3 has 14 amino acids. The CDR3 here is CASSQPGGTGELFF. CDR3 sequence (DNA): TGTGCCAGCAGCCAGCCAGGGGGCACCGGGGAGCTGTTTTTT.

This clone was seen a few times. The chain has TRBV7-9 and TRBJ1-1; 8 bases fit TRBD1. Trimming at V came to 2 bases and at J to 10 bases, leaving 3 bases not matched to a gene. The CDR3 covers 12 residues. Per germline, CDR1 SEHNR and CDR2 FQNEAQ (reference sequence). CDR3 region: CASSLKDRAAFF. The CDR3 DNA follows: TGTGCCAGCAGCTTAAAGGACAGGGCAGCTTTCTTT. The variable domain in full, completed from reference TRBV7-9 and TRBJ1-1, reads DTGVSQNPRHKITKRGQNVTFRCDPISEHNRLYWYRQTLGQGPEFLTYFQNEAQLEKSRLLSDRFSAERPKGSFSTLEIQRTEQGDSAMYLCASSLKDRAAFFGQGTRLTVV.

J is TRBJ2-2 and V is TRBV2; perhaps TRBD2 as D (7 bases). This CDR3 is 18 amino acids long. V was pared by 0 bases and J by 2 bases, with 16 bases between. The V gene's germline CDR1 is SNHLY and CDR2 FYNNEI. The CDR3 loop is CASSEAVTGGGNTGELFF. CDR3 bases: TGTGCCAGCAGTGAAGCTGTTACGGGGGGCGGAAACACCGGGGAGCTGTTTTTT.